This TCR beta chain was captured in a study of blood T cell repertoires in COVID-19 (dated by TCRdb to about 2020). For context, the study as a whole: Collaborator samples came from the United States, Italy and Spain and covered acute and convalescent phases of COVID-19. The prospective study material was composed of cDNA or gDNA derived from T cells, B-cell-depleted T cells, or PBMCs. Subjects who had been exposed to COVID-19, were actively infected with it, or had recovered from it provided the deeply sampled blood TCRbeta repertoires that made up the dataset. The repertoires were released in a freely available public database meant as a resource for research on the immune response to SARS-CoV-2. Samples came from the ongoing ImmuneRACE study (first 160 participants) plus 1,254 subjects from 6 global collaborators. Sample metadata almost always included a de-identified subject ID, COVID-19 status, age in years and sex. Where available, HLA class I and class II types were obtained from metadata supplied by the sample provider rather than from assay-based typing.

Study-level results and caveats: Clinical and demographic metadata were provided uncurated, with the amount varying by source and participant.

TCRbeta CDR3 regions were amplified from genomic DNA by means of the immunoSEQ Assay, a bias-controlled multiplex PCR. The source study handled its data this way. The number of nucleated cells in each sample was estimated by amplification of reference gene primers within the assay. Sequence reads were collapsed and filtered to measure the absolute abundance of every unique TCRbeta CDR3 rearrangement. For each sample, productive Simpson clonality was calculated as the square root of Simpson's diversity index across productive rearrangements. Not all clones reach the TCRdb copy of this immuneACCESS table, which keeps in-frame sequences only. Checked studies attribute under half of the gap to unresolved V genes and leave the rest unexplained. The D gene and trimming were derived from the DNA, and the V and J assignments and clone size from that table. Within this sample are about 190,000 clones, with 84% of them counted one time only. The ten most abundant clones make up roughly 3.2% of the sample.

Enrolling through a virtual design, the prospective study's participants ranged in age from roughly 18 to 89 years and lived across 24 United States geographic areas. To assign participants to cohorts, the prospective study relied on clinical history that participants themselves reported in a screening survey and a study questionnaire. ImmuneRACE Cohort 3 recovered participants were defined by two consecutive negative NP/OP PCR tests, healthcare professional clearance, or symptom resolution. In the prospective study, mobile phlebotomists collected whole blood, serum and a nasopharyngeal or oropharyngeal swab from each participant. Additional blood draws and questionnaires over an approximately 2-month period could optionally be provided by prospective study participants. Before DNA extraction, prospective study blood samples were shipped either frozen or at room temperature. Concerning this clone: The antigen it recognizes is unknown. No much larger clonotype is one base removed from it; base qualities were not supplied.

This clonotype was sampled from a young woman who had recovered from COVID-19. Sequencing was performed on PBMCs or T cells enriched from blood (not recorded which).

The CDR3 region reads CASSLGTGGNYGYTF. At the DNA level, the sequence is TGTGCCAGCAGCTTGGGGACAGGGGGCAACTATGGCTACACCTTC. This sequence uses TRBV5-5 and TRBJ1-2, with TRBD1 identical over 11 junction bases. CDR1 and CDR2, per the germline V gene (reference sequence), are SGHKS and YYEKEE. There are 15 amino acids in the CDR3, from cysteine to phenylalanine inclusive. The only DNA kept is the CDR3, 45 bases in frame from the first base. Here V drops 0 bases and J drops 2 bases, and the junction holds 0 bases not matched to any gene.